This TCR beta chain was captured in a study of T-cell reconstitution after alpha-beta-depleted transplantation in children. Points from the study as a whole: T-cell numbers and diversity, one year after transplant, stemmed largely from T cells that were newly produced.

Researchers prepared the TCRbeta library using unique molecular identifiers, the study reports. TCRdb re-derived calls from the PCR reads in MiXCR, one entry per CDR3 protein. The sample has roughly 400,000 distinct CDR3 sequences, roughly two fifths seen once; the top ten hold around a quarter. Germline CDR1 and CDR2: SGHAT and FQDESV (reference sequence). Trimming took 5 bases from V and 15 from J; bases not matched to a gene: 11. CDR3 length: 13 residues. Concerning this clonotype itself: Antigen specificity is unknown.

The specimen comprised PBMCs, sampled before TCRalphabeta/CD19-depleted stem cell transplant. The clonotype comes from a girl aged 2-10 years with aplastic anemia, due to receive a stem cell transplant. The chain has TRBV11-1 and TRBJ2-1; 9 nucleotides align to TRBD2. Here the CDR3 reads CASSPPAGGPRFF. The CDR3, as DNA: TGTGCCAGCAGCCCTCCAGCGGGGGGCCCTCGGTTCTTC.